The text below deals with one T cell receptor beta chain. The target antigen is unknown. This specimen comes from a study of T cells in localized non-small cell lung cancer. Regarding the study as a whole: Within adjacent lung there appeared a median 57 of the top 100 tumor clones. It was uninvolved adjacent lung that showed the highest T cell clonality, exceeding tumor.

V was clipped by 5 bases and J by 8 bases, with 18 bases between them. Germline CDR1 reads SGHAT; CDR2 reads FQDESV (reference sequence). The CDR3 has 14 amino acids. The table came from immunoSEQ multiplex PCR; TCRdb's copy has only in-frame clones and leaves some out. The sample has roughly 35,000 clones; around nine tenths are singletons. V gene TRBV11-1 combines with J gene TRBJ1-2, with a tentative D call TRBD1 (5 bases). Sequencing used peripheral blood, obtained before any cancer treatment. The sequence was obtained from a female donor older than 55 with stage I lung adenocarcinoma. CDR3 loop: CASSRTNGGEGYTF. The CDR3 region has the DNA TGTGCCAGCAGCCGAACGAACGGGGGGGAAGGCTACACCTTC.